This is a list of T cell receptor beta chains from one sample in a study of T cell responses to AZD1222 COVID-19 vaccine. Generated by immunoSEQ multiplex PCR, the TCRdb table keeps only in-frame clones and is missing some. The sample has fewer than 85,000 clones; roughly nine tenths are singletons. The sequencing here drew on peripheral blood, taken on day 0 of AZD1222 vaccination. Source of these receptors: an adult in good health. CDR3s leave out the opening cysteine and the closing phenylalanine or tryptophan.

j_gene | v_gene | CDR3aa
TRBJ2-1 | TRBV4-3 | ASSLLAGEHVYNEQF
TRBJ2-3 | TRBV11-2 | ASSSSGRREDTQY
TRBJ1-4 | TRBV12-2 | ASRFGDVSGATNEKLF
TRBJ2-3 | TRBV2 | ASIGGSTDTQY
TRBJ2-2 | TRBV6-2/TRBV6-3 | ASSSGRSRTGELF
TRBJ2-1 | TRBV6-6 | ASSLAGEVVMNEQF
TRBJ2-5 | TRBV28 | ASSLGRAETQY
TRBJ2-1 | TRBV9 | ASSTGLAGVNNEQF
TRBJ1-2 | TRBV28 | ASKVIGGFYGYT
TRBJ2-3 | TRBV5-1 | ASSFSGGGTQY
TRBJ1-2 | TRBV3-1/TRBV3-2 | ASSQDGPGRHYGYT
TRBJ1-6 | TRBV19 | ASKDRSSYNSPLH
TRBJ1-4 | TRBV27 | ASGSQGAANEKLF
TRBJ1-2 | TRBV6-5 | ASSYEADYGYT
TRBJ2-5 | TRBV24-1 | ATSDTGTAQETQY
TRBJ1-3 | TRBV7-9 | ASSLMAGSGNTIY
TRBJ2-1 | TRBV10-2 | ASWGLNYNEQF
TRBJ2-3 | TRBV7-6 | ASSFTGEGSDTQY
TRBJ1-4 | TRBV23-1 | ASSQSIWGGTNEKLF
TRBJ2-3 | TRBV7-2 | ASSLAASGSSGDTQY
TRBJ1-5 | TRBV11-2 | ASSLGGYSNQPQH
TRBJ2-1 | TRBV24-1 | ATSDSPRDEQF
TRBJ2-1 | TRBV9 | ASSAGRSLVYNEQF
TRBJ1-1 | TRBV6-6 | ASHPGGANTEAF
TRBJ1-2 | TRBV3-1/TRBV3-2 | ASSASVQGAYGYT
TRBJ2-3 | TRBV3-1/TRBV3-2 | ASSQVGGDTQY
TRBJ1-6 | TRBV28 | ASRTASLSSYNSPLH
TRBJ2-2 | TRBV9 | ASSPGNSGNTGELF
TRBJ1-2 | TRBV6-2/TRBV6-3 | ASSFRDSGRYGYT
TRBJ1-6 | TRBV5-4 | ASSLLVKGLYNSPLH
TRBJ2-5 | TRBV5-1 | ASSPTAGQETQY
TRBJ1-5 | TRBV24-1 | ATSAGSASEVGQPQH
TRBJ2-5 | TRBV4-1 | ASSQVAGETQY
TRBJ2-4 | TRBV14 | ASSPGQGRTRGGNIQY
TRBJ1-1 | TRBV7-9 | ASSAGTGANEAF
TRBJ1-1 | TRBV7-2 | ASSLITEAF
TRBJ2-4 | TRBV10-3 | AISDSLLAKNIQY
TRBJ1-1 | TRBV18 | ASSPLRAENTEAF
TRBJ1-5 | TRBV6-4 | ASPHRDRTLGNQPQH
TRBJ2-7 | TRBV5-1 | ASSIPGTSGYEQY
TRBJ1-5 | TRBV6-1 | ASSEVLAPTRTQPQH
TRBJ2-5 | TRBV10-3 | AISESDRGTETQY
TRBJ1-1 | TRBV16 | ASSQGERAF
TRBJ2-3 | TRBV4-1 | ASSQGTWGGRGTDTQY
TRBJ1-2 | TRBV24-1 | ATSLRGESYGYT
TRBJ2-2 | TRBV19 | ASSRSSSDTGELF
TRBJ1-4 | TRBV25-1 | ASSQTGFQQF
TRBJ1-5 | TRBV3-1/TRBV3-2 | ASSQDRDQPQH
TRBJ2-2 | TRBV28 | ASSSPSAQNTGELF
TRBJ2-3 | TRBV7-3 | ASSLTGGTDTQY
TRBJ1-5 | TRBV19 | ASRGGGSNQPQH